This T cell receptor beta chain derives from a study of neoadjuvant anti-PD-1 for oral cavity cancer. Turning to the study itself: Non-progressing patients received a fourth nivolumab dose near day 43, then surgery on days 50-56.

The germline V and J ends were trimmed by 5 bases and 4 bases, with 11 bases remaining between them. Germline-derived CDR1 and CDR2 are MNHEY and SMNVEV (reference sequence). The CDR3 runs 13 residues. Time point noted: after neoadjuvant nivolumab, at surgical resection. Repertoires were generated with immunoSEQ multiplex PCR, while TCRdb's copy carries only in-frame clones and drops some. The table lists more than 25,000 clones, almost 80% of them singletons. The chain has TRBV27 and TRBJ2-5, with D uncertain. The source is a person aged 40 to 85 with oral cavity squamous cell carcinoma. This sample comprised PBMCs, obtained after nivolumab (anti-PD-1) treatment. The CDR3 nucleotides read TGTGCCAGCAGTCGTGGGCCTAGAGAGACCCAGTACTTC. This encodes CASSRGPRETQYF.